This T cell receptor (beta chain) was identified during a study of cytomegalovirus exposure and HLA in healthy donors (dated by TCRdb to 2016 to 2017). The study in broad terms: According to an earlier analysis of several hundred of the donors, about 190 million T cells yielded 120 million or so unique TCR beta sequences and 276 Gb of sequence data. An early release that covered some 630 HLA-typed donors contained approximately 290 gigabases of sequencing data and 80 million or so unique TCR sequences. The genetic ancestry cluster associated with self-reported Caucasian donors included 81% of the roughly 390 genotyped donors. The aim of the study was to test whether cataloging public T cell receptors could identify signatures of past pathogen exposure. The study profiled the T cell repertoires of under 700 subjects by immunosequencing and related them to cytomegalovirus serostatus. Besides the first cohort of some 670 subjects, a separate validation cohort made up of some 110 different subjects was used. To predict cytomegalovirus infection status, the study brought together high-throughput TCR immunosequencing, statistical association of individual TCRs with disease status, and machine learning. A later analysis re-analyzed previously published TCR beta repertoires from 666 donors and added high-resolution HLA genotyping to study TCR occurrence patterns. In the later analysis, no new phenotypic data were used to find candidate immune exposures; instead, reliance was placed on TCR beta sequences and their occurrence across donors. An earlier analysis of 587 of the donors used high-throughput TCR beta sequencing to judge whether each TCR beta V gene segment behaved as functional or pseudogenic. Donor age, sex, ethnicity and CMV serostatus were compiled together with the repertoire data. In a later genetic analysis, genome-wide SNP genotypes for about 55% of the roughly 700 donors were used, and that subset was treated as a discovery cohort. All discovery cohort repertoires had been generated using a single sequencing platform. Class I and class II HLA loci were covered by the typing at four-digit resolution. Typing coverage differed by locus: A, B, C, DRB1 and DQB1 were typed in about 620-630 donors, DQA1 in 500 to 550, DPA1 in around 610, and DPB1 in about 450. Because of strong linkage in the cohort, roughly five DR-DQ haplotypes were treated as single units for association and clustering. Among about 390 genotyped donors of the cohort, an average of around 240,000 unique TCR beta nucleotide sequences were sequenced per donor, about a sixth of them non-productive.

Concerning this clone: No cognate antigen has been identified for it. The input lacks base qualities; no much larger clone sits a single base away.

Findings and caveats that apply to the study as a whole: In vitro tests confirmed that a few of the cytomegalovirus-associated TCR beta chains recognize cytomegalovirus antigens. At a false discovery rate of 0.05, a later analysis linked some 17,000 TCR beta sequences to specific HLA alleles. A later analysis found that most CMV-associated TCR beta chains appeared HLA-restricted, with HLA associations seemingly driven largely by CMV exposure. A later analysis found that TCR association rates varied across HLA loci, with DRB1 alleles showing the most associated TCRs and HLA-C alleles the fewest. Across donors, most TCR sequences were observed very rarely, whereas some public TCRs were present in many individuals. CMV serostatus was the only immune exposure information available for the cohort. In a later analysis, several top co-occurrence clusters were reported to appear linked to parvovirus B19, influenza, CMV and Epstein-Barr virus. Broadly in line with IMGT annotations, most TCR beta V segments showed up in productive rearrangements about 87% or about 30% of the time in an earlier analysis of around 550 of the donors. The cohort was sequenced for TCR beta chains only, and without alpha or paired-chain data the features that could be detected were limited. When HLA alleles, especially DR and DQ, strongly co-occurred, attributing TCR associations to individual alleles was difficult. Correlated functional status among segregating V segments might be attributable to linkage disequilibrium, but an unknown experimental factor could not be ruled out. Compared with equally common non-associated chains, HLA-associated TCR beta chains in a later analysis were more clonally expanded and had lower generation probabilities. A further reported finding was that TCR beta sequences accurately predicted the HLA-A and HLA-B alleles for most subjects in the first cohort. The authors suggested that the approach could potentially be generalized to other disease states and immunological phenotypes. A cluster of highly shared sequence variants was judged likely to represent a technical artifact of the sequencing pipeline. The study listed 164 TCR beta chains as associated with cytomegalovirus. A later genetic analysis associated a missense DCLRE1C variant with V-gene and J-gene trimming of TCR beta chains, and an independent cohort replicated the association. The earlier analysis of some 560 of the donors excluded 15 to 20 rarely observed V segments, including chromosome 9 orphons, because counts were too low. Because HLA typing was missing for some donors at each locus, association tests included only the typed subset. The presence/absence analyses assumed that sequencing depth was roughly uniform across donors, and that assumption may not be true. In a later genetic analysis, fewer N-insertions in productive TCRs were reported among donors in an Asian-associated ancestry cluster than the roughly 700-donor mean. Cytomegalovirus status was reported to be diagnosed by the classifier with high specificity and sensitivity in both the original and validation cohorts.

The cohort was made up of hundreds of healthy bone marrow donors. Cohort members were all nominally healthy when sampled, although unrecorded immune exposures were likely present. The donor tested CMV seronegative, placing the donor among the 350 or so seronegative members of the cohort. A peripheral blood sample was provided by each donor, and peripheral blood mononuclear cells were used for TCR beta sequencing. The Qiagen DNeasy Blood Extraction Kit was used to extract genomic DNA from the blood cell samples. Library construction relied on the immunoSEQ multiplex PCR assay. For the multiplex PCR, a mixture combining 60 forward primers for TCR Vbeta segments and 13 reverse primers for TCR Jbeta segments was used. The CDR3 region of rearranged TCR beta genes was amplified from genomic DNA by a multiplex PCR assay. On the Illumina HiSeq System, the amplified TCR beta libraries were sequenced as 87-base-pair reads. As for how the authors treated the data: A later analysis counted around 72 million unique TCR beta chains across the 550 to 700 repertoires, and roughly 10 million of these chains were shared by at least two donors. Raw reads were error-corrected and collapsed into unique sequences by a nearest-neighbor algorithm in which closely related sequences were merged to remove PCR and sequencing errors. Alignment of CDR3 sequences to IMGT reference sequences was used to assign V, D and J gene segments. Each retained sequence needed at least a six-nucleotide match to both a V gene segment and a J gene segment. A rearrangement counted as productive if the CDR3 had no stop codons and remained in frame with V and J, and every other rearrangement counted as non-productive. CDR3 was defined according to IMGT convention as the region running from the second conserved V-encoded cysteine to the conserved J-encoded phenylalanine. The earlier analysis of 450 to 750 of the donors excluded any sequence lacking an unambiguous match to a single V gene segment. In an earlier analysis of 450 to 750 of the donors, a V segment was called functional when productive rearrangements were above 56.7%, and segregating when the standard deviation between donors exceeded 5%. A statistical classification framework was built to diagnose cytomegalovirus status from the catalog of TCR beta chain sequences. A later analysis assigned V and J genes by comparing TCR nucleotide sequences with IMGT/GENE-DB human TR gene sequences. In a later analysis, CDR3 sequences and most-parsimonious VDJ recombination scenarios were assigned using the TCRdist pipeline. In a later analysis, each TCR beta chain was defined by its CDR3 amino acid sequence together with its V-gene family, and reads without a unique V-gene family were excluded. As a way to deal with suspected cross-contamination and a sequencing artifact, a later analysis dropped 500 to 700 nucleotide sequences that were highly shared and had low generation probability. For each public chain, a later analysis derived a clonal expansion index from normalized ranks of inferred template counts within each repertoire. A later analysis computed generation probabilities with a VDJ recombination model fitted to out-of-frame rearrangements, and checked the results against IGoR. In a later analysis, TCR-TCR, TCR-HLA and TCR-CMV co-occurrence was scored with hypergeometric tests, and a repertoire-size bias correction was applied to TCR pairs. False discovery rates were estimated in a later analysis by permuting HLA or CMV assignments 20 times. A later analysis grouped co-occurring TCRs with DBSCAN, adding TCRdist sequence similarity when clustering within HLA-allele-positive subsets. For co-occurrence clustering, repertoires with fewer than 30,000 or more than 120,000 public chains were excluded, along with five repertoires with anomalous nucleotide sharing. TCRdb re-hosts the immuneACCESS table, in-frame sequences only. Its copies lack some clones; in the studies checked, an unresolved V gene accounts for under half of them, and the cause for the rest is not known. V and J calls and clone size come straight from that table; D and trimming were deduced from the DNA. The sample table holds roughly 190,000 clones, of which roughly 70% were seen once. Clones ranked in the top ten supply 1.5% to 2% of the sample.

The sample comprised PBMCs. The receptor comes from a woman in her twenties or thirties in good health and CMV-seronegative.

The CDR3 region reads CASSVELAGNEQFF. Here is the DNA: TGTGCCAGCAGTGTCGAACTAGCGGGTAATGAGCAGTTCTTC. The chain is made from TRBV6-4 and TRBJ2-1, and TRBD2 aligns with 9 junction nucleotides. For this chain, trimming is 4 bases at the V end and 7 bases at the J end, and the number of junction bases without a gene match is 5. From a lookup of the germline V gene, CDR1 and CDR2 are MRHNA and SNTAGT. The cysteine opens and the phenylalanine closes a CDR3 of 14 amino acids. The retained sequence is limited to the CDR3, 42 bases, with the frame set at the first base.